This T cell receptor beta chain was sequenced in a study of molecular identifiers for immune sequencing clone quantification. With 2 bases removed from V and 6 bases from J, the gap between germline ends came to 15 bases. The CDR3 is made up of 15 amino acids. Germline loops: CDR1 LNHDA, CDR2 SQIVND (reference sequence). Of note for this clonotype: The CDR3 end shows no conserved phenylalanine or tryptophan, and so a read error is likely.

TCRdb re-called the PCR reads with MiXCR, one entry per CDR3 protein. The data hold a few hundred thousand distinct CDR3 sequences, with roughly 23% observed a single time. The material sequenced was naive CD8+ T cells from blood, with Jurkat cell RNA spiked in. Subset given: FACS-sorted CD8+CD4-CCR7+CD45RA+ naive T cells. The rearrangement joins TRBV19 to TRBJ2-3; D gene unclear. The receptor comes from a human donor in good health. Some libraries in this study had Jurkat cell RNA spiked in. CDR3 DNA sequence: TGTGCCAGTAGTATATCTGACGCCAGGCCGGATACGCAGTATTTA. Its protein is CASSISDARPDTQYL.